This T cell receptor (beta chain) was obtained from a study of radiotherapy plus CTLA-4 blockade in lung cancer. Study findings and constraints: The study found tumor-derived TCR clones expanded in blood after radiotherapy plus ipilimumab.

The study treated chemo-refractory metastatic non-small-cell lung cancer patients with focal radiation plus ipilimumab CTLA-4 blockade. CDR1 is MNHEY and CDR2 is SVGAGI in the germline V gene. Trimming cost V 2 bases and J 6 bases, with 14 bases left between them. The CDR3 has 14 amino acids. TCRdb keeps only in-frame clones here, not all; method: immunoSEQ multiplex PCR. The sample has 45,000 or so clones, about 72% seen once. With regard to this clone: Its target is unknown.

The TCR comes from a human donor with non-small cell lung cancer who had stable disease on radiotherapy plus ipilimumab. The sequencing used peripheral blood, collected from a patient treated with radiotherapy plus ipilimumab. The V call is TRBV6-5, the J call TRBJ2-7; D call uncertain. CDR3 DNA sequence: TGTGCCAGCAGTTACGATAATTTACTAACCGAGCAGTACTTC. Amino acid sequence: CASSYDNLLTEQYF.